Sequencing of this TCR beta chain was carried out in a study of persistence of HIV-infected CD4 T cells. As concerns this clone: The antigen is unknown.

The study's findings and limits: TCRbeta richness was lower in CMV- and Gag-responding cells than in anti-CD3/anti-CD28-responding cells.

Overlapping HIV-1 Gag 15-mer peptides at 0.85 to 1 ug per peptide per mL were used. Memory cells lacking CD40L and CD69 with high CD45RO were sorted. The libraries were made with immunoSEQ version 4 in survey mode. Produced via immunoSEQ multiplex PCR; TCRdb's table is partial and in-frame only. The sample includes around 30,000 clones, approximately 80% seen only once; the top ten take about 20%. Germline V gene data show CDR1 as LGHDT and CDR2 as YNNKEL (reference sequence). V lost 1 base, J lost 0 bases, and 10 bases lay in between. This CDR3 comprises 17 residues. The sequence was obtained from an adult woman with HIV who was CMV-seropositive. The sample in question was CD4+ T cells sorted from PBMCs after roughly 17-hour stimulation, obtained from a patient who received antiretroviral therapy. The rearrangement uses TRBV3-1 (or the pseudogene TRBV3-2) and TRBJ2-6, with D hard to call. The chain's CDR3 is CASSQVIGYSGANVLTF. As DNA, the CDR3 is TGTGCCAGCAGCCAAGTGATAGGGTACTCTGGGGCCAACGTCCTGACTTTC.